The clone carrying this TCR beta chain was seen at least ten times. Its antigen remains unknown. Template-switch 5'RACE cDNA synthesis added a 10-nucleotide unique molecular identifier. TCRdb re-analysed the 5' RACE reads in MiXCR, keeping a single row per CDR3 protein. The table includes tens of thousands of distinct CDR3 sequences, about 4% detected once. The sample originates from a study of neurological immune-mediated disorders. Study observations and caveats: Clinical and MRI features did not associate with the cluster found in multiple sclerosis patients. Whereas HTLV-1-associated myelopathy showed the most TCR clonal expansion, multiple sclerosis showed the least, with levels below those of healthy controls.

Trimming took 0 bases from V and 5 from J; bases not matched to a gene: 11. The CDR3 contains 17 residues. Germline values: CDR1 LGHDT, CDR2 YNNKEL (reference sequence). The rearrangement joins TRBV3-1 to TRBJ2-7; 9 nucleotides agree with TRBD2. The clonotype was recovered from a woman aged 45-65 years with multiple sclerosis. Input material: PBMCs. Written as DNA, the CDR3 is TGTGCCAGCAGCCAAGATGTTAGCGGGAGATCATCCCACGAGCAGTACTTC. It translates to CASSQDVSGRSSHEQYF.